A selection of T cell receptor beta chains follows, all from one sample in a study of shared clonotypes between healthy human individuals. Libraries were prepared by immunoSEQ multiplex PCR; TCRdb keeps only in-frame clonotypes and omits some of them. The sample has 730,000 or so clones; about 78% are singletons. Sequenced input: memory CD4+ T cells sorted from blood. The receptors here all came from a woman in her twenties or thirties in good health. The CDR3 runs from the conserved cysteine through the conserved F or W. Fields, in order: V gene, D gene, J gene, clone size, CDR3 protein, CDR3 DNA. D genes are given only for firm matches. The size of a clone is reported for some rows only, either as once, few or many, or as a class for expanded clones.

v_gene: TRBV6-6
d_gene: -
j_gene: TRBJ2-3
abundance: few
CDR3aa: CASSYTGDTDTQYF
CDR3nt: TGTGCCAGCAGTTACACGGGGGACACAGATACGCAGTATTTT

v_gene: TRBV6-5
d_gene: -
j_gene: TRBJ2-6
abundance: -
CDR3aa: CASKIGSGANVLTF
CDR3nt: TGTGCCAGCAAAATCGGCTCTGGGGCCAACGTCCTGACTTTC

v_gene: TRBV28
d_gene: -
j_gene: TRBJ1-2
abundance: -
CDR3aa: CASTIVGKGYTF
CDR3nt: TGTGCCAGCACCATTGTAGGGAAAGGCTACACCTTC

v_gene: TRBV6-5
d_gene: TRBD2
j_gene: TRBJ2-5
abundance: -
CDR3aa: CASSRLAQETQYF
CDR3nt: TGTGCCAGCAGTCGACTAGCTCAAGAGACCCAGTACTTC

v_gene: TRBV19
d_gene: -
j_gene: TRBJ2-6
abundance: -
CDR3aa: CASSAQGSPSGANVLTF
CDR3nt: TGTGCCAGTAGTGCTCAGGGGTCCCCCTCTGGGGCCAACGTCCTGACTTTC

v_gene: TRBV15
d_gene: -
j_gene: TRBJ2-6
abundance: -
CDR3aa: CATSRDYEATSSGANVLTF
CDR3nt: TGTGCCACCAGCAGAGATTACGAGGCAACCTCCTCTGGGGCCAACGTCCTGACTTTC

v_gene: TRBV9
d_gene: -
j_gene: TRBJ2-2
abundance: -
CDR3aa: CASSVVGGTNTGELFF
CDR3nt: TGTGCCAGCAGCGTAGTAGGGGGAACGAACACCGGGGAGCTGTTTTTT

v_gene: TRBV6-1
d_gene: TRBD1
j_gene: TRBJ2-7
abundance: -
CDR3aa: CASSESGTGDYEQYF
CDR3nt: TGTGCCAGCAGTGAATCCGGGACAGGGGATTACGAGCAGTACTTC

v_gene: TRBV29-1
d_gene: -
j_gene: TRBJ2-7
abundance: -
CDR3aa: CSVSGTYEQYF
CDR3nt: TGCAGCGTATCTGGAACTTACGAGCAGTACTTC

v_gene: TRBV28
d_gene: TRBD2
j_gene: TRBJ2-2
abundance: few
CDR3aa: CASSFSLAGVGELFF
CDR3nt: TGTGCCAGCAGTTTCTCACTAGCGGGAGTCGGGGAGCTGTTTTTT

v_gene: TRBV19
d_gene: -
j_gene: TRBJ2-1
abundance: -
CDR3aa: CASRNGNENEQFF
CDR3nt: TGTGCCAGTAGAAACGGGAATGAAAACGAGCAGTTCTTC

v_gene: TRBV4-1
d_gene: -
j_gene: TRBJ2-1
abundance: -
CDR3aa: CASSQTGTSPYNEQFF
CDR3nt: TGCGCCAGCAGCCAAACCGGGACTTCACCCTACAATGAGCAGTTCTTC

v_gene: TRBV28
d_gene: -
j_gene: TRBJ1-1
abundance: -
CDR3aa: CASSLPAGGAFF
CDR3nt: TGTGCCAGCAGTCTACCCGCGGGGGGTGCTTTCTTT

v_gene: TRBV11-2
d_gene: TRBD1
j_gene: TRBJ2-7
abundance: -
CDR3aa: CASSTTLQGVEQYF
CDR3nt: TGTGCCAGCAGCACGACCCTCCAGGGGGTCGAGCAGTACTTC

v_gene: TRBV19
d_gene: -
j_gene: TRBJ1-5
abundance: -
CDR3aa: CASRDTGPSNQPQHF
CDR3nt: TGTGCCAGTAGGGATACAGGGCCTAGCAATCAGCCCCAGCATTTT

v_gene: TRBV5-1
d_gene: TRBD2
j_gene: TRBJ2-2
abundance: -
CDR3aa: CASSLASGLTGELFF
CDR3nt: TGCGCCAGCAGTCTAGCTAGCGGGCTTACCGGGGAGCTGTTTTTT

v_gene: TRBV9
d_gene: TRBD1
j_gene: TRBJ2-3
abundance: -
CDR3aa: CASSVRRGSTDTQYF
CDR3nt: TGTGCCAGCAGCGTCCGCAGGGGGAGCACAGATACGCAGTATTTT

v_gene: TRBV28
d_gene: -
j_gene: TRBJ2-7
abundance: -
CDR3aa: CAAAQSYEQYF
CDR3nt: TGTGCCGCGGCGCAGTCCTACGAGCAGTACTTC

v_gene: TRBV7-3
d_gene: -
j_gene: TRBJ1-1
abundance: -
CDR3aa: CASSPTGGITEAFF
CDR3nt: TGTGCCAGCAGCCCGACTGGGGGTATCACTGAAGCTTTCTTT

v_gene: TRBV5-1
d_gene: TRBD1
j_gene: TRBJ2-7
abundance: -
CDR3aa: CASSLGTGTQEQYF
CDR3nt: TGCGCCAGCAGCTTGGGGACAGGAACTCAAGAGCAGTACTTC